The 22 T cell receptor beta chains below were found in one sample sequenced in a study of cytomegalovirus exposure and HLA in healthy donors. PCR employed 60 Vbeta and 13 Jbeta primers. TCRdb's table, derived via immunoSEQ multiplex PCR, lists solely in-frame clones and lacks some. The sample shows some 160,000 clones, roughly 72% of them seen only once. The specimen sequenced was PBMCs. The receptors originated from a man aged 40-50 years in good health and CMV-seronegative.

In this sample, this clone turned up once. The chain carries TRBV7-8 and TRBJ2-3, with D perhaps matching TRBD2 (7 bases). The V gene's germline CDR1 is SGHVS and CDR2 FQNEAQ. The CDR3 runs to 16 residues. V lost 5 bases and J 6 bases, leaving 21 bases between the germline ends. The DNA of the CDR3 is TGTGCCAGCAGCCCCATTGGGGGGGGGCGCGGGGATACGCAGTATTTT. As protein: CASSPIGGGRGDTQYF.

This rearrangement joins TRBV13 to TRBJ1-1; tentative D call: TRBD1 (5 bases). Germline CDR1 reads PRHDT; CDR2 reads FYEKMQ (reference sequence). The CDR3 consists of 14 residues. V was trimmed by 5 bases and J by 5 bases, leaving 15 bases between them. This CDR3 reads CASSPGTIRTEAFF. The CDR3 bases are TGTGCCAGCAGCCCCGGGACTATCAGGACTGAAGCTTTCTTT.

This clone came up once. CDR3 bases: TGTGCCAGCAGTGGGACAGGGGATCAGTACTTC. It yields the protein CASSGTGDQYF. The J gene is TRBJ2-4, the V gene TRBV2; 9 bases line up with TRBD1. CDR1 is SNHLY, CDR2 FYNNEI, per germline. The CDR3 spans 11 residues. V shed 4 bases and J 12 bases; nucleotides not matched to a gene: 1. The entire variable domain, with the rest obtained from reference TRBV2 and TRBJ2-4, is as follows: EPEVTQTPSHQVTQMGQEVILRCVPISNHLYFYWYRQILGQKVEFLVSFYNNEISEKSEIFDDQFSVERPDGSNFTLKIRSTKLEDSAMYFCASSGTGDQYFGAGTRLSVL.

This clone was observed a handful of times. This sequence joins TRBV7-2 and TRBJ1-4, with TRBD1 matching over 7 bases. J gave up 7 bases and V 4 bases, and 9 bases lay outside the gene matches. This CDR3 is 15 amino acids long. Germline V gene lookup returns CDR1 SGHTA and CDR2 FQGNSA. CDR3 DNA sequence: TGTGCCAGCAGCTCAGGGGACAGTACCGGTGAAAAACTGTTTTTT. Translated, it gives CASSSGDSTGEKLFF.

The CDR3, as DNA: TGTGCCAGCAGCTTAGATCGGACTAGCGGGATAAATGAGCAGTTCTTC. Its protein product is CASSLDRTSGINEQFF. The V gene is TRBV11-2, the J gene TRBJ2-1; 12 bases agree with TRBD2. CDR3 length: 16 residues. Germline V gives CDR1 SGHAT, CDR2 FQNNGV. Germline trimming cut 0 bases from V and 7 bases from J; bases unmatched to any gene: 4.

On this clone: The identical CDR3 is also encoded by other nucleotide sequences in the sample. This chain links TRBV27 with TRBJ2-7; 10 nucleotides align to TRBD2. From germline, CDR1 is MNHEY and CDR2 SMNVEV (reference sequence). The CDR3 contains 15 residues. V shed 0 bases, J shed 3 bases, and the junction held 2 bases outside the gene matches. This CDR3 is CASSLSASGSYEQYF. CDR3 coding DNA: TGTGCCAGCAGTTTATCTGCTAGCGGGAGCTACGAGCAGTACTTC.

The V call is TRBV2, the J call TRBJ1-1; no firm D call. V dropped 8 bases and J dropped 1 base, with 11 bases sitting between them. The CDR3 covers 13 residues. The germline CDR1 and CDR2 sequences are SNHLY and FYNNEI. The CDR3 DNA reads TGTGCCAGCCACCTCGAGGGGAACACTGAAGCTTTCTTT. Amino acids: CASHLEGNTEAFF.

The V call is TRBV25-1, the J call TRBJ1-2; 7 bases map to TRBD1. CDR3 length: 15 residues. Germline CDR1 is MGHDK and CDR2 is SYGVNS. The junction had 11 bases not matched to a gene; V was cut back by 3 bases and J by 7 bases. The CDR3 DNA follows: TGTGCCAGCAGTGATCCCCAGGGGGAACGGTCTGGCTACACCTTC. Amino acid sequence: CASSDPQGERSGYTF.

The chain joins TRBV2 to TRBJ2-3; TRBD2 agrees at 11 bases. Germline V gene data show CDR1 as SNHLY and CDR2 as FYNNEI. Germline trimming cut 5 bases from V and 5 bases from J; bases unmatched to any gene: 30. The CDR3 consists of 23 residues. Here the CDR3 reads CASSRRLAGGDIGDMIRLDTQYF. The CDR3 nucleotides read TGTGCCAGCAGTCGTCGGCTAGCGGGAGGTGATATCGGAGACATGATACGTTTAGATACGCAGTATTTT.

The gene calls are TRBV4-2 and TRBJ1-5; perhaps TRBD1 as D (6 bases). Germline assignment: CDR1 LGHNA and CDR2 YNFKEQ. The CDR3 contains 14 residues. Trimming removed 5 bases at V and 4 bases at J, with 12 bases between. CDR3 amino acids: CASSGDRLNQPQHF. The CDR3 nucleotides read TGTGCCAGCAGCGGAGACAGGCTTAATCAGCCCCAGCATTTT.

The chain couples TRBV6-1 to TRBJ2-7; the D gene is possibly TRBD2 (6 bases). CDR3 length equals 13 residues. Germline values: CDR1 MNHNS, CDR2 SASEGT. The CDR3 is CASSEVGGQEQYV. The CDR3 DNA sequence: TGTGCCAGCAGCGAAGTTGGAGGGCAGGAGCAGTACGTC.

The rearrangement uses TRBV5-1 and TRBJ1-1, with D hard to call. Trimming took off 4 bases at V and 7 bases at J, with 17 bases between the two ends. The CDR3 has 14 residues. Germline assignment: CDR1 SGHRS and CDR2 YFSETQ. For the CDR3, the DNA is TGCGCCAGCAGCCGTGCCGCGCAGAGGGATGAAGCTTTCTTT. Translated: CASSRAAQRDEAFF.

V and J are TRBV21-1 and TRBJ2-4; the DNA was not compared with TRBD2, the D call given in the table. TRBV21-1 is a pseudogene locus. The CDR3 runs 19 residues. The CDR3 is CASSPRGIRPLRAKNSQYF. As DNA, the CDR3 is TGTGCCAGCAGCCCCCGGGGGATTAGGCCCTTACGAGCCAAAAACAGTCAGTACTTC.

This chain uses TRBV5-1 with TRBJ1-1; maybe TRBD1 (6 bases). The V end lost 2 bases, the J end lost 5 bases, and 16 bases lay between the germline ends. The CDR3 has 15 residues. Germline V gives CDR1 SGHRS, CDR2 YFSETQ. CDR3 amino acids: CASSFKQGTGTEAFF. In nucleotides, the CDR3 is TGCGCCAGCAGCTTTAAGCAGGGGACGGGGACTGAAGCTTTCTTT.

The rearrangement links TRBV7-9 to TRBJ2-7; 7 nucleotides agree with TRBD2. The CDR3 runs to 15 residues. V shed 4 bases and J 4 bases; nucleotides not matched to a gene: 10. Germline CDR1 is SEHNR and CDR2 is FQNEAQ (reference sequence). This chain's CDR3 is CASSWASGHPYEQYF. The DNA for the CDR3 is TGTGCCAGCAGCTGGGCTAGCGGACATCCTTACGAGCAGTACTTC.

The chain employs TRBV5-1 and TRBJ1-1; no definite D call. V dropped 6 bases and J dropped 1 base, with 7 bases sitting between them. The CDR3 is 12 amino acids. Germline V CDR1 and CDR2: SGHRS, YFSETQ. The CDR3 bases are TGCGCCAGCACCCCCGGGAACACTGAAGCTTTCTTT. The encoded protein is CASTPGNTEAFF.

The V call is TRBV5-1, the J call TRBJ2-7; maybe TRBD1 (5 bases). This CDR3 has 12 amino acids. In germline, CDR1 is SGHRS, CDR2 YFSETQ. Trimming pared 2 bases from V and 5 bases from J, leaving 8 bases between. CDR3 residues: CASSFSGNEQYF. The CDR3 bases are TGCGCCAGCAGCTTTTCAGGGAACGAGCAGTACTTC.

The V and J genes are TRBV6-5 and TRBJ1-1, with D possibly TRBD1 on 6 matching bases. Germline values: CDR1 MNHEY, CDR2 SVGAGI. V lost 5 bases, J lost 6 bases, and 16 bases lay in between. This CDR3 contains 14 residues. CDR3 residues: CASSVIRGSAEAFF. In DNA, the CDR3 is TGTGCCAGCAGTGTCATCAGGGGTTCAGCTGAAGCTTTCTTT.

DNA for the CDR3: TGTGCCAGCAGGCCGGCCCAGGTCGCGAACACTGAAGCTTTCTTT. Its translation: CASRPAQVANTEAFF. The chain combines TRBV5-4 with TRBJ1-1, with D hard to call. Per the germline V gene, CDR1 is SGHNT and CDR2 is YYREEE (reference sequence). The V and J ends lost 5 bases and 1 base respectively, with 15 bases between them. The CDR3 has 15 amino acids.

The genes are TRBV6-5 and TRBJ2-7; TRBD1 agrees at 7 bases. Per germline, CDR1 MNHEY and CDR2 SVGAGI. The ends lost 10 bases at V and 1 base at J; junction bases unmatched: 4. This CDR3 comprises 12 residues. The CDR3 spells CAIWDSSYEQYF. The CDR3 bases are TGTGCCATCTGGGACAGTTCCTACGAGCAGTACTTC.

In this sample, this clone turned up once. The chain is built from TRBV27 and TRBJ1-3; TRBD1 is a possible D gene (6 bases). This CDR3 comprises 14 residues. V was trimmed by 3 bases and J by 2 bases, leaving 8 bases between them. Germline CDR1 reads MNHEY; CDR2 reads SMNVEV (reference sequence). This chain's CDR3 is CASSFGQPGNTIYF. The CDR3 region has the DNA TGTGCCAGCAGTTTCGGACAGCCTGGAAACACCATATATTTT.

This chain joins TRBV18 and TRBJ2-5, with D possibly TRBD2 on 6 matching bases. The V end lost 3 bases, the J end lost 9 bases, and 20 bases lay between the germline ends. Looked up from germline, CDR1 is KGHSH and CDR2 is LQKENI. The CDR3 has 15 residues. DNA for the CDR3: TGTGCCAGCTCACCTTCGCGGGACCACTGGGAGCCCCAGTACTTC. Translating gives CASSPSRDHWEPQYF.